This T cell receptor beta chain was captured in a study of blood T cell repertoires in COVID-19. The method was immunoSEQ multiplex PCR; TCRdb's version includes in-frame clones alone and lacks a portion of them. The sample contains some 300,000 clones, approximately 88% of which appear only once. Trimming pared 7 bases from V and 5 bases from J, leaving 12 bases between. The CDR3 loop spans 13 amino acids. Germline lookup yields CDR1 SGHRS and CDR2 YFSETQ. Sequenced: peripheral blood. The chain couples TRBV5-1 to TRBJ1-4, with no clear D. The TCR sequence derives from a woman aged 30 to 39 who had recovered from COVID-19. CDR3 in amino acids: CASGLRQNEKLFF. The CDR3 nucleotides are TGCGCCAGCGGACTAAGGCAAAATGAAAAACTGTTTTTT. Variable domain in full (rest from reference TRBV5-1 and TRBJ1-4): KAGVTQTPRYLIKTRGQQVTLSCSPISGHRSVSWYQQTPGQGLQFLFEYFSETQRNKGNFPGRFSGRQFSNSRSEMNVSTLELGDSALYLCASGLRQNEKLFFGSGTQLSVL.